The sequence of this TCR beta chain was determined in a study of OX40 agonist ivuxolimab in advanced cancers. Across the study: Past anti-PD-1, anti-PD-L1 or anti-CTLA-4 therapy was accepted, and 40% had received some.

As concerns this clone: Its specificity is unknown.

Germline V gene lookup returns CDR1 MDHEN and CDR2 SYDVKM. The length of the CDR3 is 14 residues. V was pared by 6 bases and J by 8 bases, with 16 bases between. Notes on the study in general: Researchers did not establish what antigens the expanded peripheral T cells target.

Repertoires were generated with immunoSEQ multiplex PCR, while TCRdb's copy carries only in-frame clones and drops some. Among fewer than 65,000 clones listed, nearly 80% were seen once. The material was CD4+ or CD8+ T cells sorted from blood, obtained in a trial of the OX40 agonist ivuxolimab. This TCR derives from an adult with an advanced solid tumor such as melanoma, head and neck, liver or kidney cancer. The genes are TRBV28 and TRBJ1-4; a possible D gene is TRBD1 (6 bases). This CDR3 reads CASSTWTVGEKLFF. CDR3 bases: TGTGCCAGCAGCACCTGGACAGTCGGGGAAAAACTGTTTTTT.